These 8 T cell receptor beta chains were sequenced from one sample in a study of blood T cells in healthy people across ages. Alongside a J-beta primer mix, a sample-barcoded 5' primer served in a second PCR lasting about 6 to 12 cycles. Each CDR3 protein gets one entry after TCRdb re-called the 5' RACE reads with MiXCR. The sample records around 670,000 distinct CDR3 sequences, about 30% being singletons. Sequencing input: blood. The receptors were gathered from a woman aged 80 or older in good health.

This chain uses TRBV7-2 with TRBJ1-1; tentatively, D is TRBD1 (6 bases). The V end was cut by 1 base, the J end by 4 bases, with 19 bases between. Germline V lookup: CDR1 SGHTA, CDR2 FQGNSA. This CDR3 comprises 17 residues. The CDR3 nucleotides are TGTGCCAGCAGCTTAGTCTGGATGGGGGCGACCCCCACTGAAGCTTTCTTT. Protein: CASSLVWMGATPTEAFF. The complete variable domain, with remaining parts taken from reference TRBV7-2 and TRBJ1-1, reads GAGVSQSPSNKVTEKGKDVELRCDPISGHTALYWYRQSLGQGLEFLIYFQGNSAPDKSGLPSDRFSAERTGGSVSTLTIQRTQQEDSAVYLCASSLVWMGATPTEAFFGQGTRLTVV.

This clonotype was counted many times. This chain connects TRBV11-2 to TRBJ2-3; D possibly corresponds to TRBD1 (6 bases). Per the germline V gene, CDR1 is SGHAT and CDR2 is FQNNGV. The CDR3 spans 15 residues. Deletions cut 5 bases from V and 1 base from J, with 13 bases between. The DNA of the CDR3 is TGTGCCAGCAGCCCTAACCCAGGGGGCACAGATACGCAGTATTTT. It yields the protein CASSPNPGGTDTQYF.

At least ten counts were recorded for this clonotype. This rearrangement joins TRBV9 to TRBJ2-6; D is possibly TRBD1 (6 bases). The V gene lost 3 bases and the J gene lost 2 bases, with 9 bases spanning the gap. This CDR3 region has 15 residues. In germline, CDR1 is SGDLS, CDR2 YYNGEE. The CDR3 spells CASSARTAGANVLTF. CDR3 in DNA: TGTGCCAGCAGCGCCAGGACAGCTGGGGCCAACGTCCTGACTTTC.

This clonotype occurred many times. The chain carries TRBV27 and TRBJ2-1, with a possible D match to TRBD1 (5 bases). From germline, CDR1 is MNHEY and CDR2 SMNVEV (reference sequence). Trimming removed 3 bases from V and 7 bases from J, with 16 bases in between. The CDR3 contains 15 residues. The DNA for the CDR3 is TGTGCCAGCAGTTTCCAGGGCCCGCGTTTGAATGAGCAGTTCTTC. Encoded protein: CASSFQGPRLNEQFF.

A few counts support this clonotype. V is TRBV4-3 and J is TRBJ1-1, with a tentative D call TRBD1 (5 bases). Germline CDR1 and CDR2: LGHNA and YSLEER. With 1 base removed from V and 4 bases from J, the gap between germline ends came to 13 bases. The CDR3 spans 15 residues. The CDR3 DNA reads TGCGCCAGCAGCCAAGGACTGGGGGTACGCACTGAAGCTTTCTTT. Protein: CASSQGLGVRTEAFF.

This clonotype has a count of ten or more. CDR3 coding DNA: TGTGCCAGCAGCCAAACCTATGGCTACACCTTC. This translates into CASSQTYGYTF. The chain employs TRBV6-6 and TRBJ1-2; D not resolved. CDR3 length equals 11 residues. In germline, CDR1 is MNHNY, CDR2 SVGAGI (reference sequence). Trimming cost V 6 bases and J 4 bases, with 6 bases left between them.

This clonotype has at least ten counts. The rearrangement uses TRBV5-1 and TRBJ1-2, with a tentative D call TRBD1 (5 bases). Germline V gives CDR1 SGHRS, CDR2 YFSETQ. Trimming left V 0 bases short and J 1 base short, with 13 bases between. The CDR3 extends over 16 amino acids. CDR3 nucleotide sequence: TGCGCCAGCAGCTTGGGAGACAGATTAATTAACTATGGCTACACCTTC. Translated: CASSLGDRLINYGYTF. The complete variable domain, with remaining parts taken from reference TRBV5-1 and TRBJ1-2, reads KAGVTQTPRYLIKTRGQQVTLSCSPISGHRSVSWYQQTPGQGLQFLFEYFSETQRNKGNFPGRFSGRQFSNSRSEMNVSTLELGDSALYLCASSLGDRLINYGYTFGSGTRLTVV.

Comments on this clonotype: The junction departs from germline at one end; a sequencing error may be responsible. The V and J genes are TRBV2 and TRBJ1-5; D is unclear. The germline gives CDR1 SNHLY, CDR2 FYNNEI. The CDR3 contains 13 residues. The CDR3 coding sequence is TGTGCCAGCAGTGTACGGGTGGCTCAGCTCCAGCATTTT. It codes for CASSVRVAQLQHF.